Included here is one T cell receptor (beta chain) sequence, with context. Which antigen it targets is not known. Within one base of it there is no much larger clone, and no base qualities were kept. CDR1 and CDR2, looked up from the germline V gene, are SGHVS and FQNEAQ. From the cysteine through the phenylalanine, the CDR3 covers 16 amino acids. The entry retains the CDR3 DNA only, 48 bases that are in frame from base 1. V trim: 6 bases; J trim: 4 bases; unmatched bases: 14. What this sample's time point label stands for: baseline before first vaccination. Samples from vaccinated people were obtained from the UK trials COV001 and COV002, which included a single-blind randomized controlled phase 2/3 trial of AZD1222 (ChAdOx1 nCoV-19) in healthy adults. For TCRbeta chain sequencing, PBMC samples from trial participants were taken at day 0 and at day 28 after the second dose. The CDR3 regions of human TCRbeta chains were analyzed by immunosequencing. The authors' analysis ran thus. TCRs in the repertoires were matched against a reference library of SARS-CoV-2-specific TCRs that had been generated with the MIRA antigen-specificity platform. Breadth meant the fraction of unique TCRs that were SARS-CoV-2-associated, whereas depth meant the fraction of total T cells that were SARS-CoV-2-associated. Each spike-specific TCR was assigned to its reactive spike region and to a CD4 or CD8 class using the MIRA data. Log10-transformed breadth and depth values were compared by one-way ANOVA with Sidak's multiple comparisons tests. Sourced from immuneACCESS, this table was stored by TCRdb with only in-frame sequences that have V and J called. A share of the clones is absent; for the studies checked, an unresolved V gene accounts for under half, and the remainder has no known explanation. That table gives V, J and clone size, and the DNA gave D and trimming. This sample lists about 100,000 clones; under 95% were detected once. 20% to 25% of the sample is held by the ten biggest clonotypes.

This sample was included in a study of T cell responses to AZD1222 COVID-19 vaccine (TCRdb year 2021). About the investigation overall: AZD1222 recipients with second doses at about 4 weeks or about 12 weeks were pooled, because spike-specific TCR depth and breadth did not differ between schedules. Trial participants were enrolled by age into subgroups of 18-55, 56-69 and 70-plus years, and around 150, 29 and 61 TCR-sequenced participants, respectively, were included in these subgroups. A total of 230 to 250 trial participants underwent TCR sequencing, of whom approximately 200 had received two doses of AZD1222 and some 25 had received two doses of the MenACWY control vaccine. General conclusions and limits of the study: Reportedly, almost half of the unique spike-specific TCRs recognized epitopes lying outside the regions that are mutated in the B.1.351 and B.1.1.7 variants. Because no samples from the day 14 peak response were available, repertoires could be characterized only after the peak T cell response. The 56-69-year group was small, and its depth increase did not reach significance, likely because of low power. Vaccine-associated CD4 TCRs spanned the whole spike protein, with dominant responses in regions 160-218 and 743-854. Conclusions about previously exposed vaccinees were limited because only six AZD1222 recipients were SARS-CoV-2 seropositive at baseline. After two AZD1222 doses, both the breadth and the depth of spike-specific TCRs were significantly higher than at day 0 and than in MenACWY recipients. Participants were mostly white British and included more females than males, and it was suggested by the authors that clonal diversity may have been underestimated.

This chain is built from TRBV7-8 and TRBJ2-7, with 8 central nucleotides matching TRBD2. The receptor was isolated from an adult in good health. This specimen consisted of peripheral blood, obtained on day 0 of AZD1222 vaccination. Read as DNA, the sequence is TGTGCCAGCAGGCGGGGGGAGCGGCTTGCTATTTACGAGCAGTACTTC. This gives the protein CASRRGERLAIYEQYF.